One and the same sample provided the 10 T cell receptor beta chains below, sequenced in a study of blood T cell repertoires in COVID-19 (dated by TCRdb to the early 2020s). The library was made by the immunoSEQ multiplex PCR assay. TCRdb provides this immuneACCESS table in a form limited to in-frame rearrangements. Some clones are lacking; in checked studies, under half of them reflect an unresolved V gene, and why the rest are absent is not known. The sample table records fewer than 300,000 clones; roughly nine tenths of these occur just once. The ten largest account for over 2% of the sample. Input material: peripheral blood. These receptors were taken from a woman aged 30 to 39 with COVID-19, enrolled during active disease.

The CDR3 sequence: CASSLVSGGDRPNGYTF. The CDR3 coding sequence is TGTGCCAGCAGCTTAGTGTCGGGGGGCGATCGCCCCAATGGCTACACCTTC. V usage is TRBV7-9 and J usage is TRBJ1-2; tentatively, D is TRBD1 (6 bases). V was trimmed by 1 base and J by 6 bases, leaving 21 bases between them. The CDR3 has 17 residues. The germline CDR1 and CDR2 sequences are SEHNR and FQNEAQ (reference sequence).

The genes are TRBV19 and TRBJ1-2; D ambiguous. Germline V gene lookup returns CDR1 LNHDA and CDR2 SQIVND (reference sequence). V was cut by 5 bases and J by 4 bases, with 17 bases left in between. The CDR3 runs 15 residues. For the CDR3, the DNA is TGTGCCAGTAGTCTTTCCAGGTCCTACAGCTATGGCTACACCTTC. It yields the protein CASSLSRSYSYGYTF.

This chain uses TRBV19 with TRBJ2-3; the match to TRBD1 covers 7 bases. Germline loops: CDR1 LNHDA, CDR2 SQIVND (reference sequence). This CDR3 is 15 amino acids long. The V segment lost 8 bases and the J segment 3 bases; nucleotides outside the gene matches: 11. CDR3 sequence (DNA): TGTGCCAGTCGGGGTTGGACAGGTGGGACAGATACGCAGTATTTT. Protein: CASRGWTGGTDTQYF.

The J gene is TRBJ2-2, the V gene TRBV6-5, with D uncertain. In germline, CDR1 is MNHEY, CDR2 SVGAGI. This CDR3 has 14 residues. Trimming left V 6 bases short and J 5 bases short, with 13 bases between. The CDR3 protein is CASSPQTSTGELFF. The CDR3 nucleotides read TGTGCCAGCAGCCCCCAAACAAGTACCGGGGAGCTGTTTTTT.

The V call is TRBV28, the J call TRBJ1-2; 7 nucleotides match TRBD1. The CDR3 runs 14 residues. Germline loops: CDR1 MDHEN, CDR2 SYDVKM. V trimming: 4 bases; J trimming: 4 bases; junction bases outside the gene matches: 6. This chain's CDR3 is CASSSIGQAYGYTF. As DNA, the CDR3 is TGTGCCAGCAGTTCCATTGGACAGGCCTATGGCTACACCTTC.

The chain uses TRBV9 and TRBJ1-2, with D perhaps TRBD1 (6 bases). This CDR3 region has 16 residues. Per germline, CDR1 SGDLS and CDR2 YYNGEE. The germline V and J ends were trimmed by 4 bases and 0 bases, with 16 bases remaining between them. In nucleotides, the CDR3 is TGTGCCAGCAGCCTCACAGCAGGGGTAGCTAACTATGGCTACACCTTC. It is translated as CASSLTAGVANYGYTF.

V usage is TRBV5-4 and J usage is TRBJ1-1; tentative D call: TRBD1 (5 bases). V was cut by 1 base and J by 1 base, with 8 bases left in between. The CDR3 extends over 14 amino acids. Germline V gene sequence: CDR1 SGHNT, CDR2 YYREEE (reference sequence). CDR3 DNA sequence: TGTGCCAGCAGCTTGTGGGGGGGGAACACTGAAGCTTTCTTT. Its protein product is CASSLWGGNTEAFF.

The chain joins TRBV19 to TRBJ1-1; 7 bases agree with TRBD1. This CDR3 is 15 amino acids long. V was clipped by 8 bases and J by 4 bases; unmatched bases: 13. Germline V gives CDR1 LNHDA, CDR2 SQIVND (reference sequence). This CDR3 is CASLETGAWGTEAFF. The CDR3 DNA sequence: TGTGCCAGTCTCGAAACAGGGGCGTGGGGCACTGAAGCTTTCTTT.

This clone was seen only a few times. The chain uses TRBV19 and TRBJ1-2; D may be TRBD1 (6 bases). Trimming left V 10 bases short and J 5 bases short, with 14 bases between. There are 12 residues in the CDR3. Germline-derived CDR1 and CDR2 are LNHDA and SQIVND (reference sequence). The CDR3 here is CATRQVWYGYTF. The CDR3 DNA reads TGTGCCACTCGACAGGTTTGGTATGGCTACACCTTC.

V usage is TRBV28 and J usage is TRBJ1-5; 8 bases are a match to TRBD1. CDR1 is MDHEN and CDR2 is SYDVKM in the germline V gene. V lost 6 bases and J lost 7; bases outside the gene matches: 8. This CDR3 region has 14 residues. The CDR3 nucleotides are TGTGCCAGCAGGCGGACAGGGAGGGAACAGCCCCAGCATTTT. Its translation is CASRRTGREQPQHF.